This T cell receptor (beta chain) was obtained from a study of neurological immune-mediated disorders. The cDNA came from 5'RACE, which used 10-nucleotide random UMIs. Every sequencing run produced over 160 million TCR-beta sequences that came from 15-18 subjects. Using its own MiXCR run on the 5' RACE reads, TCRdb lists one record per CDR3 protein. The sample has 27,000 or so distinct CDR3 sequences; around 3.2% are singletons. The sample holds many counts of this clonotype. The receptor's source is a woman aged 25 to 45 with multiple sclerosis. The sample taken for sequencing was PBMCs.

The CDR3, as DNA: TGTGCCATCAGAGGGCCGAATGAAAAACTGTTTTTT. Protein sequence: CAIRGPNEKLFF. The genes are TRBV10-3 and TRBJ1-4; D gene unclear. The CDR3 is made up of 12 amino acids. Trimming cost V 6 bases and J 5 bases, with 7 bases left between them. Germline V gene sequence: CDR1 ENHRY, CDR2 SYGVKD.